The 5 T cell receptor beta chains in this list originate from one sample, sequenced in a study of CD8+CD57+ T cells in acquired aplastic anemia. The use of genomic DNA as template underpinned the TCR beta VDJ and CDR3 profiling. TCRdb redid the calling of the reads with MiXCR, one entry per CDR3 protein. The sample shows fewer than 250,000 distinct CDR3 sequences, less than 65% of them seen only once. Sequenced sample: sorted CD4+, CD8+, or CD8+CD57+ T cells (not recorded which) from PBMCs. Receptor source: a human donor in good health, serving as a control.

The rearrangement joins TRBV20-1 to TRBJ2-7; 8 bases align to TRBD1. CDR1 is DFQATT, CDR2 SNEGSKA, per germline (reference sequence). Trimming cost V 4 bases and J 5 bases; bases outside gene matches: 7. This CDR3 contains 13 residues. This CDR3 reads CSAIGTGTHEQYF. In DNA, the CDR3 is TGCAGTGCTATAGGGACAGGCACCCACGAGCAGTACTTC.

There are many counts of this clonotype. This chain links TRBV20-1 with TRBJ1-3; no reliable D call. Germline V lookup: CDR1 DFQATT, CDR2 SNEGSKA (reference sequence). V lost 0 bases and J 0 bases, leaving 24 bases between the germline ends. The CDR3 totals 20 residues. The CDR3 region has the DNA TGCAGTGCTAGAGATAATTCGGGAGGAACATTTTCTAGCTCTGGAAACACCATATATTTT. Protein product: CSARDNSGGTFSSSGNTIYF.

This clonotype was counted ten times or more. V usage is TRBV24-1 and J usage is TRBJ2-3; unclear D gene. This CDR3 contains 20 residues. Trimming removed 1 base from V and 3 bases from J, with 25 bases in between. CDR1 is KGHDR, CDR2 SFDVKD, per germline. CDR3 DNA: TGTGCCACCAGTGATTTATCTTGCAGGCCCCTGGAACCCCGAACAGATACGCAGTATTTT. It is translated as CATSDLSCRPLEPRTDTQYF.

This clonotype was counted a few times. The chain links TRBV7-2 to TRBJ2-7; TRBD1 might be the D (5 bases). Trimming cost V 6 bases and J 1 base, with 16 bases left between them. The CDR3 has 15 residues. Germline V gene sequence: CDR1 SGHTA, CDR2 FQGNSA. The CDR3 bases are TGTGCCAGCAGTTGGCTCGGCCAGGGTTCCTACGAGCAGTACTTC. Protein: CASSWLGQGSYEQYF. Using reference TRBV7-2 and TRBJ2-7 for the parts outside the CDR3, the full variable domain is GAGVSQSPSNKVTEKGKDVELRCDPISGHTALYWYRQSLGQGLEFLIYFQGNSAPDKSGLPSDRFSAERTGGSVSTLTIQRTQQEDSAVYLCASSWLGQGSYEQYFGPGTRLTVT.

This clonotype was detected once. The chain recombines TRBV24-1 with TRBJ2-7; the D gene is possibly TRBD1 (5 bases). Germline V lookup: CDR1 KGHDR, CDR2 SFDVKD. The V end lost 5 bases, the J end lost 1 base, and 26 bases lay between the germline ends. This CDR3 contains 19 residues. The CDR3 spells CATSADVPGPAWASYEQYF. DNA of the CDR3: TGTGCCACCAGTGCCGACGTCCCAGGGCCAGCCTGGGCTTCCTACGAGCAGTACTTC.